A selection of T cell receptor beta chains follows, all from one sample in a study of CD8+ T cells in alopecia areata. Some clones are missing from TCRdb's copy, which holds only in-frame ones; the method was immunoSEQ multiplex PCR. This table holds approximately 280,000 clones, 58% found once. The sequences come from CD4+ T cells sorted from blood, collected at week 24, from a patient treated with tofacitinib. The source is a human donor with alopecia areata. Both conserved end residues are part of each CDR3. A D gene is named only where the DNA matches it firmly. The listing skips clone size in some rows; elsewhere it reads once, few, many or a size class.

D	V	size	J	DNA	CDR3
TRBD1	TRBV5-6	NA	TRBJ1-2	TGTGCCAGCAGCGTCCGGGACAGGGGTACTTTGACCTATGGCTACACCTTC	CASSVRDRGTLTYGYTF
NA	TRBV7-2	NA	TRBJ1-4	TGTGCCAGCAGCTTACTCGGGGAAAAACTGTTTTTT	CASSLLGEKLFF
TRBD1	TRBV5-6	NA	TRBJ1-4	TGTGCCAGCAGCTTGCAGGGGGCAGGTGAAAAACTGTTTTTT	CASSLQGAGEKLFF
NA	TRBV9	NA	TRBJ1-1	TGTGCCAGCAGCGTACTACAGGCTGGGGGCACTGAAGCTTTCTTT	CASSVLQAGGTEAFF
NA	TRBV7-2	once	TRBJ2-6	TGTGCCAGCAGCTCCCGCAACAGGGCTTGGGCCAACGTCCTGACTTTC	CASSSRNRAWANVLTF
NA	TRBV2	once	TRBJ2-7	TGTGCCAGCAGTGAGTCGCAGGGAGTTCCCTACGAGCAGTACTTC	CASSESQGVPYEQYF
TRBD2	TRBV7-8	NA	TRBJ2-5	TGTGCCAGCAGCTCCCCGGGACTAGCGGGGGGGCCCTCGGAGACCCAGTACTTC	CASSSPGLAGGPSETQYF
NA	TRBV9	NA	TRBJ2-5	TGTGCCAGCAGCGTAGGGGGCGCGGGCCAAGAGACCCAGTACTTC	CASSVGGAGQETQYF
TRBD1	TRBV2	few	TRBJ2-4	TGTGCCAGCAGTGAATTCGGACAGGGCGATGAGGTTCAGTACTTC	CASSEFGQGDEVQYF
NA	TRBV7-6	NA	TRBJ1-1	TGTGCCAGCAGCTTAGATGTGAACACTGAAGCTTTCTTT	CASSLDVNTEAFF
NA	TRBV10-3	few	TRBJ2-5	TGTGCCATCAAGGAGCAATTCCAAGAGACCCAGTACTTC	CAIKEQFQETQYF
NA	TRBV6-5	few	TRBJ1-2	TGTGCCACACTAATGGGGGACTATGGCTACACCTTC	CATLMGDYGYTF
NA	TRBV7-4	NA	TRBJ1-3	TGTGCCAGCAGCCCCTGGGACTTGGCTGGAAACACCATATATTTT	CASSPWDLAGNTIYF
NA	TRBV18	NA	TRBJ2-5	TGTGCCAGCGGACGTCGGCGGGGCCTCCAAGAGACCCAGTACTTC	CASGRRRGLQETQYF
NA	TRBV5-1	NA	TRBJ2-5	TGCGCCAGCAGCTCCGGCACGAGAGAGACCCAGTACTTC	CASSSGTRETQYF
TRBD1	TRBV30	once	TRBJ2-7	TGTGCCTGGAGAGCGAAAGGACAGGGAAGGTACGAGCAGTACTTC	CAWRAKGQGRYEQYF
TRBD1	TRBV15	NA	TRBJ2-1	TGTGCCACCAGCAGAGAAGACAGGGAGACAAATGAGCAGTTCTTC	CATSREDRETNEQFF
TRBD1	TRBV28	NA	TRBJ2-7	TGTGCCAGCAGTTCCCCGGGACAGGGAAGGAAGGGCGAGCAGTACTTC	CASSSPGQGRKGEQYF
TRBD2	TRBV7-9	NA	TRBJ2-7	TGTGCCAGCAGCCTTAGCGGGGTCACCTCCTACGAGCAGTACTTC	CASSLSGVTSYEQYF
NA	TRBV7-9	few	TRBJ1-1	TGTGCCAGCAGCCTCGAGGGGGAGGCTTTCTTT	CASSLEGEAFF
NA	TRBV30	few	TRBJ2-5	TGTGCCTGGAGTGTTACCGGGTTGGCGGGGGAGACCCAGTACTTC	CAWSVTGLAGETQYF
NA	TRBV15	NA	TRBJ2-6	TGTGCCACCAGCAGAGATGCGGGTGGGGCCAACGTCCTGACTTTC	CATSRDAGGANVLTF
TRBD1	TRBV6-6	few	TRBJ2-7	TGTGCCAGCAGACCGGGACAGGGATCCTACGAGCAGTACTTC	CASRPGQGSYEQYF
NA	TRBV19	NA	TRBJ2-1	TGTGCCAGTAGTTCACAGGTTAGCTCCTACAATGAGCAGTTCTTC	CASSSQVSSYNEQFF
NA	TRBV28	few	TRBJ2-4	TGTGCCAGCAGTCCTACTATGGGGGTAGCCAAAAACATTCAGTACTTC	CASSPTMGVAKNIQYF
NA	TRBV11-2	NA	TRBJ2-3	TGTGCCAGCAGCTTGAGAGATACGCAGTATTTT	CASSLRDTQYF
NA	TRBV4-3	few	TRBJ2-4	TGCGCCAGCAGCCAAGGGCCCCGGGGGGCCAAAAACATTCAGTACTTC	CASSQGPRGAKNIQYF
NA	TRBV2	NA	TRBJ2-7	TGTGCCAGCAGGGGAGGGCCAGGGGGAACCTACGAGCAGTACTTC	CASRGGPGGTYEQYF
TRBD1	TRBV28	NA	TRBJ1-2	TGTGCCAGCAGTACCGGACAGGGGGTTTTGGCTGGCTACACCTTC	CASSTGQGVLAGYTF
TRBD2	TRBV2	NA	TRBJ2-2	TGTGCCAGCAACGACCGGGAGGGGCCCGGGGAGCTGTTTTTT	CASNDREGPGELFF
NA	TRBV29-1	NA	TRBJ1-1	TGCAGCGTTGAAGAACTCAGCAGGCACACTGAAGCTTTCTTT	CSVEELSRHTEAFF
TRBD1	TRBV7-9	few	TRBJ1-6	TGTGCCTGCGGGACAGGGGTCTATTCACCCCTCCACTTT	CACGTGVYSPLHF
NA	TRBV30	few	TRBJ1-3	TGTGCCTGGAGTCGGCAGGTAGTCTCTGGAAACACCATATATTTT	CAWSRQVVSGNTIYF
NA	TRBV7-2	NA	TRBJ2-3	TGTGCCAGCAGCCCGACTAACACAGATACGCAGTATTTT	CASSPTNTDTQYF
TRBD1	TRBV5-1	NA	TRBJ2-1	TGCGCCAGCAGCTGGCAGACAGGGGGGAATGAGCAGTTCTTC	CASSWQTGGNEQFF
TRBD1	TRBV30	NA	TRBJ1-2	TGTGCCTGGAGTGTACAGGGGGGATGGGGCTACACCTTC	CAWSVQGGWGYTF
NA	TRBV7-9	few	TRBJ1-1	TGTGCCAGCAGCTTAAAACAGGGCACTGAAGCTTTCTTT	CASSLKQGTEAFF
NA	TRBV25-1	NA	TRBJ1-2	TGTGCCAGCAGTGGTGGGACCCTCTATGGCTACACCTTC	CASSGGTLYGYTF
NA	TRBV4-1	NA	TRBJ1-5	TGCGCCAGCAGCCAAGAGGGTCGGCAGGGAAATCAGCCCCAGCATTTT	CASSQEGRQGNQPQHF
NA	TRBV28	NA	TRBJ1-5	TGTGCCAGCAGTTCACCCGGGGGGGTGTTGGGTCAGCCCCAGCATTTT	CASSSPGGVLGQPQHF